Listed below are T cell receptor beta chains from one sample, sequenced in a study of blood T cell repertoires in COVID-19. Some clones are missing from TCRdb's copy, which holds only in-frame ones; the method was immunoSEQ multiplex PCR. Of a few hundred thousand clones listed, 65% to 90% are singletons. Specimen: peripheral blood. These receptors originate from a woman in her thirties or forties who had recovered from COVID-19. The CDR3 runs from the conserved cysteine through the conserved F or W. The order of the fields is CDR3 protein, CDR3 DNA, J gene, V gene, D gene, clone size. The D gene is left open where the match is weak. Clone sizes are given selectively: once, few, many, or a class where the clone is expanded.

CDR3aa: CASSRDRTTDTQYF; CDR3nt: TGTGCCAGCAGCCGGGACAGGACCACAGATACGCAGTATTTT; j_gene: TRBJ2-3; v_gene: TRBV7-2; d_gene: TRBD1; abundance: .
CDR3aa: CASSQDFVDGYTF; CDR3nt: TGTGCCAGCAGCCAAGATTTCGTCGATGGCTACACCTTC; j_gene: TRBJ1-2; v_gene: TRBV3-1/TRBV3-2; d_gene: .; abundance: .
CDR3aa: CASGPGTGTETQYF; CDR3nt: TGTGCCAGTGGTCCGGGAACCGGTACGGAGACCCAGTACTTC; j_gene: TRBJ2-5; v_gene: TRBV19; d_gene: .; abundance: once
CDR3aa: CASSFGGLDQPQHF; CDR3nt: TGTGCCAGCAGCTTCGGGGGGCTAGACCAGCCCCAGCATTTT; j_gene: TRBJ1-5; v_gene: TRBV5-6; d_gene: .; abundance: .
CDR3aa: CSASPGSGAIYTEAFF; CDR3nt: TGCAGTGCTAGTCCAGGATCAGGGGCGATTTACACTGAAGCTTTCTTT; j_gene: TRBJ1-1; v_gene: TRBV20-1; d_gene: .; abundance: .
CDR3aa: CASSRDLGSYEQYF; CDR3nt: TGTGCCAGTAGCCGGGACTTAGGCTCCTACGAGCAGTACTTC; j_gene: TRBJ2-7; v_gene: TRBV19; d_gene: .; abundance: few
CDR3aa: CASSQGQGAGNTIYF; CDR3nt: TGCGCCAGCAGCCAAGGGCAGGGGGCTGGAAACACCATATATTTT; j_gene: TRBJ1-3; v_gene: TRBV4-3; d_gene: TRBD1; abundance: few
CDR3aa: CASSIGFRGLTEAFF; CDR3nt: TGTGCCAGTAGTATCGGTTTCAGGGGTCTGACTGAAGCTTTCTTT; j_gene: TRBJ1-1; v_gene: TRBV19; d_gene: .; abundance: few
CDR3aa: CASSWTANTEAFF; CDR3nt: TGTGCCAGCAGTTGGACAGCCAACACTGAAGCTTTCTTT; j_gene: TRBJ1-1; v_gene: TRBV12-3/TRBV12-4; d_gene: .; abundance: once
CDR3aa: CASSLERGGQRQYF; CDR3nt: TGTGCCAGCAGCTTAGAGAGGGGGGGACAACGGCAGTACTTC; j_gene: TRBJ2-7; v_gene: TRBV7-9; d_gene: .; abundance: .
CDR3aa: CASSAAEGTGNEKLFF; CDR3nt: TGTGCCAGCAGCGCCGCGGAAGGGACAGGGAATGAAAAACTGTTTTTT; j_gene: TRBJ1-4; v_gene: TRBV7-8; d_gene: TRBD1; abundance: .
CDR3aa: CAWVGVRTEAFF; CDR3nt: TGTGCCTGGGTGGGAGTACGGACTGAAGCTTTCTTT; j_gene: TRBJ1-1; v_gene: TRBV30; d_gene: .; abundance: .
CDR3aa: CASSVALGTAPYEQYF; CDR3nt: TGTGCCAGCAGCGTAGCTCTCGGGACAGCCCCCTACGAGCAGTACTTC; j_gene: TRBJ2-7; v_gene: TRBV9; d_gene: TRBD1; abundance: .
CDR3aa: CASSLTGADTQYF; CDR3nt: TGTGCCAGCAGTCTTACAGGTGCAGATACGCAGTATTTT; j_gene: TRBJ2-3; v_gene: TRBV27; d_gene: .; abundance: .
CDR3aa: CASSQTDRVGQPQHF; CDR3nt: TGTGCCAGCAGCCAGACGGACAGGGTTGGCCAGCCCCAGCATTTT; j_gene: TRBJ1-5; v_gene: TRBV6-2/TRBV6-3; d_gene: TRBD1; abundance: .
CDR3aa: CASSFSGEAFF; CDR3nt: TGTGCCAGCAGTTTCTCGGGTGAAGCTTTCTTT; j_gene: TRBJ1-1; v_gene: TRBV12-3/TRBV12-4; d_gene: .; abundance: .
CDR3aa: CASRKDRVVTEAFF; CDR3nt: TGTGCCAGCAGGAAGGACAGGGTAGTCACTGAAGCTTTCTTT; j_gene: TRBJ1-1; v_gene: TRBV5-4; d_gene: TRBD1; abundance: .